The 30 T cell receptor beta chains given below trace back to one sample, sequenced in a study of CD8 T cells in ankylosing spondylitis. Via MiXCR, TCRdb re-called the 5' RACE reads, giving one row per CDR3 protein. Here the sample spans about 36,000 distinct CDR3 sequences, 13% being singletons. The sample comprised synovial fluid, either unsorted or a sorted T cell fraction (not recorded which). The origin of the receptors is a male donor with ankylosing spondylitis.

This clonotype turned up a few times. The V gene is TRBV6-2 or TRBV6-3, the J gene TRBJ2-2, with D perhaps TRBD2 (6 bases). The CDR3 is 14 residues long. The germline CDR1 and CDR2 sequences are MNHEY and SVGEGT. Between the trimmed V and J ends, which lost 6 bases and 4 bases, there was a span of 12 bases. DNA of the CDR3: TGTGCCAGCAGCCGGGAGTCGGTCACCGGGGAGCTGTTTTTT. Amino acid sequence: CASSRESVTGELFF.

This clonotype was counted ten times or more. The V gene is TRBV5-1, the J gene TRBJ2-1; no firm D call. Germline V gene lookup returns CDR1 SGHRS and CDR2 YFSETQ. The V end was cut by 3 bases, the J end by 4 bases, with 11 bases between. This CDR3 contains 14 residues. The CDR3 sequence: CASSSLTSYNEQFF. The CDR3 nucleotides are TGCGCCAGCAGCTCTCTAACAAGTTACAATGAGCAGTTCTTC.

This clonotype was detected ten times or more. J is TRBJ1-2 and V is TRBV29-1, with 7 bases aligning to TRBD1. Germline CDR1 reads SQVTM; CDR2 reads ANQGSEA. J lost 8 bases, V lost 0 bases, and 6 bases had no gene match. The CDR3 runs to 13 residues. In nucleotides, the CDR3 is TGCAGCGTTGAAGATGGACAGGCAGGGGGCTACACCTTC. As protein: CSVEDGQAGGYTF.

The chain is built from TRBV12-3 or TRBV12-4 and TRBJ2-3; D might be TRBD1 or TRBD2, each matching 6 bases. With 7 bases removed from V and 3 bases from J, the gap between germline ends came to 17 bases. CDR3 length: 15 amino acids. CDR3 coding DNA: TGTGCCAGCACCCAGGGGCGGGGACGAACAGATACGCAGTATTTT. Its protein is CASTQGRGRTDTQYF.

The V and J genes are TRBV20-1 and TRBJ1-1; no clear D. This CDR3 region has 14 residues. Trimming stripped 1 base from V and 5 bases from J, with 14 bases between. From germline, CDR1 is DFQATT and CDR2 SNEGSKA (reference sequence). CDR3 amino acids: CSARVAREETEAFF. DNA for the CDR3: TGCAGTGCTAGAGTAGCAAGGGAGGAGACTGAAGCTTTCTTT.

Ten or more counts support this clonotype. The chain links TRBV24-1 to TRBJ2-2; D remains ambiguous. The CDR3 loop spans 15 amino acids. V lost 4 bases, J lost 6 bases, and 14 bases lay in between. Germline loops: CDR1 KGHDR, CDR2 SFDVKD. The CDR3 is CATSDTSNRAGELFF. In DNA, the CDR3 is TGTGCCACCAGTGACACCTCGAATAGGGCCGGGGAGCTGTTTTTT.

This rearrangement joins TRBV5-6 to TRBJ2-3; the D gene is possibly TRBD2 (5 bases). The CDR3 sequence is 13 residues long. The germline V and J ends were trimmed by 0 bases and 3 bases, with 5 bases remaining between them. The germline CDR1 and CDR2 sequences are SGHDT and YYEEEE. CDR3 sequence (DNA): TGTGCCAGCAGCTTGGGACTAACAGATACGCAGTATTTT. It specifies CASSLGLTDTQYF.

This clonotype has just one count. The chain combines TRBV10-3 with TRBJ1-2; no definite D call. The CDR3 runs 18 residues. The ends were cut back, 5 bases at V and 3 bases at J, with 25 bases in the middle. Germline-derived CDR1 and CDR2 are ENHRY and SYGVKD. Written as DNA, the CDR3 is TGTGCCATCAGTCTCCCTCCAACTCATCGAGTGGGAGACTATGGCTACACCTTC. It is translated as CAISLPPTHRVGDYGYTF.

This chain connects TRBV12-3 or TRBV12-4 to TRBJ1-2, with a weak D call TRBD1 (6 bases). The CDR3 sequence is 15 residues long. V lost 1 base to trimming and J lost 2 bases, with 11 bases between them. CDR3 sequence: CASSLVVGANYGYTF. The CDR3 DNA is TGTGCCAGCAGTTTAGTAGTGGGGGCGAACTATGGCTACACCTTC.

This clonotype has only a few counts. J is TRBJ2-7 and V is TRBV5-1, with D tentatively TRBD1 (6 bases). The CDR3 has 16 residues. Germline V gives CDR1 SGHRS, CDR2 YFSETQ. The V gene lost 1 base and the J gene lost 1 base, with 15 bases spanning the gap. This CDR3 is CASSLLGNRESYEQYF. The CDR3 bases are TGCGCCAGCAGCTTGTTAGGGAACAGGGAGTCCTACGAGCAGTACTTC.

This clonotype came up a few times. The V and J genes are TRBV7-6 and TRBJ2-1; D ambiguous. Germline CDR1 SGHVS, CDR2 FNYEAQ. V lost 5 bases, J lost 4 bases, and 12 bases lay in between. This CDR3 comprises 14 residues. The CDR3 reads CASSRHWSYNEQFF. In DNA form, the CDR3 reads TGTGCCAGCAGCCGCCACTGGTCTTACAATGAGCAGTTCTTC. Full variable domain (missing parts from reference TRBV7-6 and TRBJ2-1): GAGVSQSPRYKVTKRGQDVALRCDPISGHVSLYWYRQALGQGPEFLTYFNYEAQQDKSGLPNDRFSAERPEGSISTLTIQRTEQRDSAMYRCASSRHWSYNEQFFGPGTRLTVL.

This clonotype has just a few counts. This chain joins TRBV5-1 and TRBJ2-7, with 7 bases identical to TRBD1. This CDR3 spans 14 amino acids. Trimming cost V 1 base and J 7 bases; bases outside gene matches: 8. Germline V gene lookup returns CDR1 SGHRS and CDR2 YFSETQ. The CDR3 here is CASSLTDREYEQYF. In DNA form, the CDR3 reads TGCGCCAGCAGCTTGACCGACAGGGAATATGAGCAGTACTTC. Filled out from reference TRBV5-1 and TRBJ2-7, the complete variable domain reads KAGVTQTPRYLIKTRGQQVTLSCSPISGHRSVSWYQQTPGQGLQFLFEYFSETQRNKGNFPGRFSGRQFSNSRSEMNVSTLELGDSALYLCASSLTDREYEQYFGPGTRLTVT.

This clonotype was seen a single time. The chain links TRBV28 to TRBJ2-5; unclear D gene. The CDR3 has 13 residues. Germline lookup yields CDR1 MDHEN and CDR2 SYDVKM. Trimming cost V 2 bases and J 7 bases, with 11 bases left between them. The CDR3 protein is CASSLRGSGTQYF. The CDR3 nucleotides are TGTGCCAGCAGTTTAAGAGGCTCTGGGACCCAGTACTTC.

DNA for the CDR3: TGTGCCAGCAGCCAGGACAGGGGTTCCTACAATGAGCAGTTCTTC. Residues: CASSQDRGSYNEQFF. This sequence joins TRBV3-1 and TRBJ2-1; TRBD1 agrees at 9 bases. The germline gives CDR1 LGHDT, CDR2 YNNKEL (reference sequence). CDR3 length: 15 amino acids. The trim removed 3 bases at V and 1 base at J, leaving 1 base unmatched.

At least ten counts were recorded for this clonotype. The chain combines TRBV7-9 with TRBJ1-2; 7 nucleotides agree with TRBD1. The V segment lost 3 bases and the J segment 4 bases; nucleotides outside the gene matches: 5. CDR3 length equals 14 residues. CDR1 is SEHNR and CDR2 is FQNEAQ in the germline V gene (reference sequence). CDR3: CASSFSGTAYGYTF. The CDR3 DNA is TGTGCCAGCAGCTTCTCCGGGACAGCCTATGGCTACACCTTC. Combining the CDR3 with reference TRBV7-9 and TRBJ1-2 gives the whole variable domain DTGVSQNPRHKITKRGQNVTFRCDPISEHNRLYWYRQTLGQGPEFLTYFQNEAQLEKSRLLSDRFSAERPKGSFSTLEIQRTEQGDSAMYLCASSFSGTAYGYTFGSGTRLTVV.

This rearrangement joins TRBV24-1 to TRBJ2-3; possibly TRBD1 or TRBD2 for D (5 bases each). The CDR3 runs to 15 residues. Germline lookup yields CDR1 KGHDR and CDR2 SFDVKD. With 8 bases removed from V and 5 bases from J, the gap between germline ends came to 19 bases. CDR3 amino acids: CATNAAWDEGDTQYF. Here the CDR3 DNA reads TGTGCCACCAACGCGGCGTGGGACGAAGGAGATACGCAGTATTTT.

This clonotype was detected many times. V and J are TRBV7-2 and TRBJ2-3; 16 nucleotides line up with TRBD2. Germline CDR1 SGHTA, CDR2 FQGNSA. This CDR3 is built from 16 residues. J gave up 4 bases and V 4 bases, and 2 bases lay outside the gene matches. CDR3 in DNA: TGTGCCAGCAGCTCCGGGACTAGCGGGAGGGCAGATACGCAGTATTTT. Amino acid sequence: CASSSGTSGRADTQYF.

This clonotype was seen a handful of times. A much larger clone lies a single base off, so this may be a read error. The chain uses TRBV9 and TRBJ1-2; 7 positions agree with TRBD1. This CDR3 has 13 amino acids. The V gene end was trimmed by 0 bases and the J gene end by 6 bases; junction bases not matched to a gene: 2. CDR1 SGDLS and CDR2 YYNGEE come from the germline V gene. DNA for the CDR3: TGTGCCAGCAGCGTAGGACAGGGCCATGGCTACACCTTC. Translating it yields CASSVGQGHGYTF.

This chain uses TRBV20-1 with TRBJ2-1, with D hard to call. The CDR3 totals 10 residues. Looked up from germline, CDR1 is DFQATT and CDR2 is SNEGSKA (reference sequence). Trimming pared 0 bases from V and 8 bases from J, leaving 2 bases between. CDR3 in amino acids: CSARDDEQFF. DNA of the CDR3: TGCAGTGCTAGAGATGATGAGCAGTTCTTC.

This clonotype came up many times. V gene TRBV7-6 combines with J gene TRBJ1-1; perhaps TRBD1 as D (5 bases). There are 17 residues in the CDR3. The germline V gene has CDR1 SGHVS and CDR2 FNYEAQ. V gave up 0 bases and J gave up 0 bases, with 14 bases separating them. CDR3 loop: CASSLAGGDRLNTEAFF. For the CDR3, the DNA is TGTGCCAGCAGCTTAGCGGGGGGTGACAGATTGAACACTGAAGCTTTCTTT. Looking up the rest from reference TRBV7-6 and TRBJ1-1 gives the full variable domain: GAGVSQSPRYKVTKRGQDVALRCDPISGHVSLYWYRQALGQGPEFLTYFNYEAQQDKSGLPNDRFSAERPEGSISTLTIQRTEQRDSAMYRCASSLAGGDRLNTEAFFGQGTRLTVV.

The rearrangement links TRBV12-5 to TRBJ1-1, with D possibly matching TRBD1 (5 bases). Trimming removed 8 bases from V and 1 base from J, with 11 bases in between. Per the germline V gene, CDR1 is LGHNT and CDR2 is FRNRAP. This CDR3 is 13 amino acids long. The CDR3 DNA follows: TGTGCTAGTCGCGGGCAGGGGAACACTGAAGCTTTCTTT. Translating it yields CASRGQGNTEAFF.

The chain carries TRBV10-3 and TRBJ2-2; the D is unclear. The CDR3 consists of 14 residues. Trimming removed 8 bases from V and 7 bases from J, with 17 bases in between. Germline V CDR1 and CDR2: ENHRY, SYGVKD. The CDR3, as DNA: TGTGCCATCCATGCCTCCGGGCTTGGCGGGGAGCTGTTTTTT. This gives the protein CAIHASGLGGELFF.

The genes are TRBV12-3 or TRBV12-4 and TRBJ2-2; D unclear. The CDR3 contains 12 residues. Trimming stripped 6 bases from V and 5 bases from J, with 7 bases between. CDR3 coding DNA: TGTGCCAGCAGCCGGTTGACCGGGGAGCTGTTTTTT. It is translated as CASSRLTGELFF.

The sample holds many counts of this clonotype. The chain is built from TRBV2 and TRBJ2-1, with no clear D. The V gene lost 9 bases and the J gene lost 0 bases, with 15 bases spanning the gap. CDR1 is SNHLY, CDR2 FYNNEI, per germline. This CDR3 is built from 15 residues. In nucleotides, the CDR3 is TGTGCCAGGTCGGGCAGGAAGAGCTCCTACAATGAGCAGTTCTTC. It codes for CARSGRKSSYNEQFF.

The rearrangement links TRBV6-2 or TRBV6-3 to TRBJ1-2; no clear D. Germline loops: CDR1 MNHEY, CDR2 SVGEGT. V lost 0 bases, J lost 7 bases, and 18 bases lay in between. The CDR3 is 16 amino acids. The CDR3 DNA follows: TGTGCCAGCAGTTACTCGCCAAGGGTTCGTCGAGGTGGCTACACCTTC. Protein sequence: CASSYSPRVRRGGYTF.

This clonotype has a handful of counts. This rearrangement joins TRBV5-4 to TRBJ2-3; 7 nucleotides line up with TRBD1. Looked up from germline, CDR1 is SGHNT and CDR2 is YYREEE (reference sequence). This CDR3 is built from 16 residues. V was pared by 6 bases and J by 2 bases, with 12 bases of the junction left unmatched. CDR3 protein: CASNLRPGQNTDTQYF. The CDR3 bases are TGTGCCAGCAACCTGAGGCCGGGACAGAACACAGATACGCAGTATTTT.

J is TRBJ1-4 and V is TRBV18; 9 bases map to TRBD1. The CDR3 has 14 residues. Germline trimming cut 6 bases from V and 7 bases from J; bases unmatched to any gene: 6. Germline lookup yields CDR1 KGHSH and CDR2 LQKENI. The CDR3 region has the DNA TGTGCCAGCTCTCTGGGACAGGGTGTTGAAAAACTGTTTTTT. Residues: CASSLGQGVEKLFF.

This clonotype was recorded many times. The rearrangement joins TRBV12-3 or TRBV12-4 to TRBJ1-2, with D hard to call. The CDR3 sequence is 12 residues long. Between the trimmed V and J ends, which lost 8 bases and 5 bases, there was a span of 12 bases. This chain's CDR3 is CASLRSPYGYTF. The CDR3 DNA is TGTGCCAGCCTGAGGAGCCCGTATGGCTACACCTTC.

The chain links TRBV7-9 to TRBJ1-4; 7 bases fit TRBD1. V lost 5 bases, J lost 0 bases, and 3 bases stayed unmatched. Germline V lookup: CDR1 SEHNR, CDR2 FQNEAQ (reference sequence). The CDR3 is 15 amino acids. DNA of the CDR3: TGTGCCAGCAGCGCCGGGACAGCAACTAATGAAAAACTGTTTTTT. It codes for CASSAGTATNEKLFF.

This clonotype was seen repeatedly, ten times or more. The rearrangement uses TRBV10-3 and TRBJ2-7, with TRBD2 matching 11 bases. This CDR3 contains 12 residues. CDR1 is ENHRY and CDR2 is SYGVKD in the germline V gene. The CDR3 sequence is CAITSGRREQYF. The CDR3 DNA follows: TGTGCTATTACTAGCGGGAGACGCGAGCAGTACTTC.